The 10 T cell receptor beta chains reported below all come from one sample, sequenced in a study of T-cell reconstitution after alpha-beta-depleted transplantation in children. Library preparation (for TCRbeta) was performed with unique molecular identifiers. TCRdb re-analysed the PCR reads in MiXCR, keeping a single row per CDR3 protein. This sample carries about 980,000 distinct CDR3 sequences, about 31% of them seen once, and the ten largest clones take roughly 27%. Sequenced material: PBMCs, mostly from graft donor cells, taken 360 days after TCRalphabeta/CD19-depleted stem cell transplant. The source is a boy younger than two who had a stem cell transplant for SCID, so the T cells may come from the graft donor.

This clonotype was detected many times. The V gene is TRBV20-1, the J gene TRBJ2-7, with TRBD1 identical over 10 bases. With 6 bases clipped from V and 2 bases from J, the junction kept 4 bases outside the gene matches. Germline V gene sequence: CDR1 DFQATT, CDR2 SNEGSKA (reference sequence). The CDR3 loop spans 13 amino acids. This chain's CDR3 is CSASGTGAYEQYF. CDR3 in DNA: TGCAGTGCCTCCGGGACAGGGGCCTACGAGCAGTACTTC.

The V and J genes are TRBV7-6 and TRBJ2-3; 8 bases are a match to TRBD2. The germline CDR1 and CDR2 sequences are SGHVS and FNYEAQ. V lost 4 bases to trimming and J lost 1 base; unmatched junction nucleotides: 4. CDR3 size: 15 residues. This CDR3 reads CASSYNGGGTDTQYF. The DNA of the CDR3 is TGTGCCAGCAGCTATAACGGGGGGGGCACAGATACGCAGTATTTT.

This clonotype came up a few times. CDR3: CASSEIALGSNQPQHF. The DNA of the CDR3 is TGCGCCAGCAGTGAGATTGCCCTGGGGAGTAATCAGCCCCAGCATTTT. V is TRBV5-1 and J is TRBJ1-5; D remains ambiguous. The V and J ends lost 5 bases and 4 bases respectively, with 19 bases between them. The CDR3 runs to 16 residues. The germline gives CDR1 SGHRS, CDR2 YFSETQ.

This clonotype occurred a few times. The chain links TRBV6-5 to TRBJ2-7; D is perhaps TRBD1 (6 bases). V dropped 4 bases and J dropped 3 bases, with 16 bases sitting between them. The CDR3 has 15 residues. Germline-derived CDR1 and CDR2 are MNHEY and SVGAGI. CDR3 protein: CASSSLRGISYEQYF. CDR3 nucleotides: TGTGCCAGCAGTTCCCTCAGGGGAATCAGCTACGAGCAGTACTTC.

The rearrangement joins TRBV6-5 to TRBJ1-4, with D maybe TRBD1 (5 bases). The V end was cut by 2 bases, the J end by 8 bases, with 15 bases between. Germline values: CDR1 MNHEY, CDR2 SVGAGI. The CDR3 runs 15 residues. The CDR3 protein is CASSYQRERGEKLFF. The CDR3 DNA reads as TGTGCCAGCAGTTACCAGAGGGAAAGGGGCGAAAAACTGTTTTTT.

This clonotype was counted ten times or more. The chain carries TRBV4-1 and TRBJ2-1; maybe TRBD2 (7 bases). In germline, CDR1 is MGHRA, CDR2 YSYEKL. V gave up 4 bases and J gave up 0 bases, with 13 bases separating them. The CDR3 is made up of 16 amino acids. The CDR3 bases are TGCGCCAGCAGCCTTGTGGGGGGGGCCTCCTACAATGAGCAGTTCTTC. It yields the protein CASSLVGGASYNEQFF.

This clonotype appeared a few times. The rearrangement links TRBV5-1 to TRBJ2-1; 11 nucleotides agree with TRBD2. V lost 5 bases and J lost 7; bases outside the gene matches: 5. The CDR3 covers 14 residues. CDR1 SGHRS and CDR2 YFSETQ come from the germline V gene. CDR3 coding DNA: TGCGCCAGCAGGATAGCGGGGGGGTGGAATGAGCAGTTCTTC. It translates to CASRIAGGWNEQFF. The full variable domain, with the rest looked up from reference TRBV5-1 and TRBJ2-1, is KAGVTQTPRYLIKTRGQQVTLSCSPISGHRSVSWYQQTPGQGLQFLFEYFSETQRNKGNFPGRFSGRQFSNSRSEMNVSTLELGDSALYLCASRIAGGWNEQFFGPGTRLTVL.

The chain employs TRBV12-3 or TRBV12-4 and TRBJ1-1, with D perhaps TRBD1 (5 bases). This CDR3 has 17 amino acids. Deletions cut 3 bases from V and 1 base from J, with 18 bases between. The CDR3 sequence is CASSFFPGRGPNTEAFF. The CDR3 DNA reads TGTGCCAGCAGTTTTTTTCCGGGACGGGGACCGAACACTGAAGCTTTCTTT.

The CDR3 DNA sequence: TGCAGTACCCATGGCAGTAGACAGGCCGACTCCTACGAGCAGTACTTC. The encoded protein is CSTHGSRQADSYEQYF. This rearrangement joins TRBV20-1 to TRBJ2-7; tentatively, D is TRBD1 (6 bases). There are 16 residues in the CDR3. Germline CDR1 and CDR2: DFQATT and SNEGSKA (reference sequence). V was cut by 8 bases and J by 0 bases, with 23 bases left in between.

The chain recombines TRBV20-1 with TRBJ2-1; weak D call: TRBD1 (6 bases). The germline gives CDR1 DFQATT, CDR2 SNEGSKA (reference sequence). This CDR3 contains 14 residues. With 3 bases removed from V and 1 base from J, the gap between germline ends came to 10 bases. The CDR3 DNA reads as TGCAGTGCTAGTTCCAGGGGATCCTACAATGAGCAGTTCTTC. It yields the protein CSASSRGSYNEQFF.